What follows describes a single T cell receptor (beta chain). This entry is derived from a study of T cells in Graves' hyperthyroidism and ophthalmopathy. The V segment lost 4 bases and the J segment 16 bases; nucleotides outside the gene matches: 10. CDR1 and CDR2 from the germline V gene are SQVTM and ANQGSEA. The CDR3 has 12 amino acids. The TCR beta CDR3 regions underwent amplification using RNA transcripts as the source. HTBI primers were employed in a first-round RT-PCR of the TCR CDR3. TCRdb used MiXCR to reprocess the multiplex PCR reads, holding one entry per CDR3 protein. The sample contains over 200,000 distinct CDR3 sequences, approximately 17% of which appear only once.

This clonotype was obtained from a man between 50 and 59 years old with Graves' hyperthyroidism. The material sequenced was blood. The V and J genes are TRBV29-1 and TRBJ1-4; 9 nucleotides line up with TRBD1. The CDR3 DNA reads as TGCAGCGTTGTCCTCGGGACAGGGAGTGCGTTTTTT. Translated, it gives CSVVLGTGSAFF.